This T cell receptor beta chain was recovered during a study of CD8 T cells in Susac syndrome. Sequencing of TCR beta was undertaken in CD8+ and CD4+ T cells derived from blood. Negative isolation yielded CD4+ and CD8+ T cells, and FACS enriched TEMRA cells. V gave up 6 bases and J gave up 8 bases, with 11 bases separating them. The CDR3 is made up of 12 amino acids. The germline CDR1 and CDR2 sequences are LNHDA and SQIVND (reference sequence). Reverse transcription used about 0.45 to 1 ug RNA and random hexamers. The TCR beta CDR3 was amplified by immunoSEQ multiplex PCR across 54 Vbeta, 13 Jbeta. Using its own MiXCR run on the immunoSEQ multiplex PCR reads, TCRdb lists one record per CDR3 protein. The sample includes some 260,000 distinct CDR3 sequences, roughly 84% of them seen just once.

This receptor was obtained from a human donor with multiple sclerosis. The chain is built from TRBV19 and TRBJ2-1; no firm D call. Sequences were obtained from CD8+ T cells from PBMCs. The CDR3 nucleotides are TGTGCCAGTAGGACTGAGCGTCATGAGCAGTTCTTC. Amino acid sequence: CASRTERHEQFF. The full variable domain, completed using reference TRBV19 and TRBJ2-1, is DGGITQSPKYLFRKEGQNVTLSCEQNLNHDAMYWYRQDPGQGLRLIYYSQIVNDFQKGDIAEGYSVSREKKESFPLTVTSAQKNPTAFYLCASRTERHEQFFGPGTRLTVL.